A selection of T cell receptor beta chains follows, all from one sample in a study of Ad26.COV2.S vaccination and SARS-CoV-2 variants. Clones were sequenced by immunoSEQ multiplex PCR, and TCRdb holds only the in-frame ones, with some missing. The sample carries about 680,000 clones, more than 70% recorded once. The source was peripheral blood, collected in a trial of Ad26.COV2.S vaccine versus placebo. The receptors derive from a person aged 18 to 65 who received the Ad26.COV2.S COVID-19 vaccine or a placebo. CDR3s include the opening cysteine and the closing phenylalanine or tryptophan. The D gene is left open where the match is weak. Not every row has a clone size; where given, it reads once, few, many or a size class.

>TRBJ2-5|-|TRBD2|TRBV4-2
TGTGCCAGCAGCCAAGAGATAGCGGGAGGTTTGGAGACCCAGTACTTC
CASSQEIAGGLETQYF
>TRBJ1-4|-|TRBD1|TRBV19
TGTGCCAGTAGTGTCCGGGACAGGGGAGCTGAAAAACTGTTTTTT
CASSVRDRGAEKLFF
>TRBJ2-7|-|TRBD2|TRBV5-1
TGCGCCAGCATGGCAGGGGAGCTAGCGGGAGGTCCCGAGCAGTACTTC
CASMAGELAGGPEQYF
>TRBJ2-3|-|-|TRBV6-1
TGTGCCAGCAGTGTCGCGGGCGGGATAAGCACAGATACGCAGTATTTT
CASSVAGGISTDTQYF
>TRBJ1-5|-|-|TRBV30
TGTGCCTGGAAAGGAGGGAAGGGCAGCAATCAGCCCCAGCATTTT
CAWKGGKGSNQPQHF
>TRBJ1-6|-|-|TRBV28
TGTGCCAGCAGTTCCCTTTATTCACCCCTCCACTTT
CASSSLYSPLHF
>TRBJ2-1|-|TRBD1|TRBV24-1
TGTGCCACCAGTGATTTCAGACAGGGGATTTACAATGAGCAGTTCTTC
CATSDFRQGIYNEQFF
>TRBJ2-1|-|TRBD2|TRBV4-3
TGCGCCAGCAGCCAAGATCTTGTGAGCGGGGGGGCCGATGAGCAGTTCTTC
CASSQDLVSGGADEQFF
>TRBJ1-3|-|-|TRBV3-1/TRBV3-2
TGTGCCAGCAGCCAAGAAGTAGGTGGAAACACCATATATTTT
CASSQEVGGNTIYF
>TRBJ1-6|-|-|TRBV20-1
TGCAGTGCTCCCGAGAATTCACCCCTCCACTTT
CSAPENSPLHF
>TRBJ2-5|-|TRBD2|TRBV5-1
TGCGCCAGCAGAAACTGGCTAGCGGGAACCCAAGAGACCCAGTACTTC
CASRNWLAGTQETQYF
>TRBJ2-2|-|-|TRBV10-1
TGCGCCAGCAGTGCCGGGACGGCGAACACCGGGGAGCTGTTTTTT
CASSAGTANTGELFF
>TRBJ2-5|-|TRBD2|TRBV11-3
TGTGCCAGCAGCTCGGGACTAGCGGGAGGAGCCCTACAAGAGACCCAGTACTTC
CASSSGLAGGALQETQYF
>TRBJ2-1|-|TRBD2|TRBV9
TGTGCCAGCAGCGTTAGCGGGGGGGGTTACAATGAGCAGTTCTTC
CASSVSGGGYNEQFF
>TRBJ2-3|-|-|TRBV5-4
TGTGCCAGCAGCTACCGGGCCCCAGGGACGCAGTATTTT
CASSYRAPGTQYF
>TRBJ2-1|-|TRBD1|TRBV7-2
TGTGCCAGCATTGGACAGGTAAACTACAATGAGCAGTTCTTC
CASIGQVNYNEQFF
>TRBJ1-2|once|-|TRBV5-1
TGCGCCAGCAGCTTGGAGGGGAAGGCTGGCTACACCTTC
CASSLEGKAGYTF
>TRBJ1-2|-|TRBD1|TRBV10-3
TGTGCCATCAGAGGGACAGGGGGCGGCTATGGCTACACCTTC
CAIRGTGGGYGYTF
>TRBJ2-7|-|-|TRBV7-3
TGTGCCAGCAGCCTCGACAGTTACTACGAGCAGTACTTC
CASSLDSYYEQYF
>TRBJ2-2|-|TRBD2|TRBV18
TGTGCCAGCTCACCGACGGGAGGGCCGAGAACCGGGGAGCTGTTTTTT
CASSPTGGPRTGELFF
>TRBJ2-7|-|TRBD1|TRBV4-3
TGCGCCAGCAGCCACTCCGCGACAGGGGAGTCCTACGAGCAGTACTTC
CASSHSATGESYEQYF
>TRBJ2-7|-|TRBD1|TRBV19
TGTGCCAGTAGTATCACAGGGGCCTACGAGCAGTACTTC
CASSITGAYEQYF
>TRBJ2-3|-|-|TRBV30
TGTGCCTGGAGGGACAGCGGGGATACGCAGTATTTT
CAWRDSGDTQYF
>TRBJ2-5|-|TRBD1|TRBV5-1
TGCGCCAGCAGCCCGGGGACAGGGGAATCGGAACAAGAGACCCAGTACTTC
CASSPGTGESEQETQYF
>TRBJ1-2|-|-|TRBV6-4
TGTGCCAGCAGTGACTCGGGCAGCTACTATGGCTACACCTTC
CASSDSGSYYGYTF